This T cell receptor beta chain was sequenced during a study of cytomegalovirus exposure and HLA in healthy donors. Overall study results and limits: In a later analysis, HLA-C alleles had the fewest associated TCRs, DRB1 alleles the most.

Remarks on this clone: Its antigen is not identified.

With 60 Vbeta and 13 Jbeta primers, the PCR was carried out. Assay: immunoSEQ multiplex PCR; the TCRdb copy retains only in-frame clones and omits some. The sample has around 100,000 clones, 80% to 90% seen once. This CDR3 is built from 11 residues. Looked up from germline, CDR1 is SGHNT and CDR2 is YYREEE (reference sequence). Deletions cut 0 bases from V and 8 bases from J, with 5 bases between. This TCR was recovered from a woman under 30 in good health and CMV-seropositive. The chain recombines TRBV5-4 with TRBJ1-1; D unresolved. The sequencing input was PBMCs. CDR3: CASSLGPEAFF. The CDR3 nucleotides are TGTGCCAGCAGCTTGGGGCCCGAAGCTTTCTTT.